This passage covers 21 T cell receptor beta chains from one sample sequenced in a study of Graves' ophthalmopathy and Graves' hyperthyroidism. For repertoire sequencing, the TCR beta CDR3 regions were amplified from RNA transcripts. After a first-round RT-PCR with HTBI primers, a second-round multiplex PCR was run. TCRdb used MiXCR to reprocess the multiplex PCR reads, holding one entry per CDR3 protein. Among 580,000 or so distinct CDR3 sequences listed, under 45% were seen once. Source material: peripheral blood or thyroid tissue (not recorded which). These receptor sequences come from an adult man with Graves' hyperthyroidism.

Remarks on this clonotype: Just one base apart from a much larger clone, this may be a read error. The J gene is TRBJ2-7, the V gene TRBV15; 7 bases map to TRBD2. The end of the DNA is better explained by TRBJ2-1, so the J call may be wrong. Per germline, CDR1 LNHNV and CDR2 YYDKDF (reference sequence). This CDR3 comprises 14 residues. The CDR3 sequence: CTTSRDGGNNEQFF. The CDR3 DNA follows: TGTACCACCAGCAGAGACGGGGGGAACAATGAGCAGTTCTTC.

This clonotype was counted ten times or more. V usage is TRBV6-5 and J usage is TRBJ1-2, with 9 bases that match TRBD1. The germline CDR1 and CDR2 sequences are MNHEY and SVGAGI. The CDR3 has 16 amino acids. V dropped 4 bases and J dropped 2; count of bases not matched to a gene: 8. CDR3 protein: CASSLTPGTGNYGYTF. Written as DNA, the CDR3 is TGTGCCAGCAGTTTGACCCCCGGGACAGGGAACTATGGCTACACCTTC.

This clonotype was counted ten times or more. The chain joins TRBV13 to TRBJ2-5, with 7 bases fitting TRBD1. The CDR3 is 15 residues long. V was pared by 5 bases and J by 1 base, with 7 bases of the junction left unmatched. Per the germline V gene, CDR1 is PRHDT and CDR2 is FYEKMQ (reference sequence). DNA for the CDR3: TGTGCCAGCAGCACCCGGACAGGCGCCCAAGAGACCCAGTACTTC. It yields the protein CASSTRTGAQETQYF. Variable domain in full (rest from reference TRBV13 and TRBJ2-5): AAGVIQSPRHLIKEKRETATLKCYPIPRHDTVYWYQQGPGQDPQFLISFYEKMQSDKGSIPDRFSAQQFSDYHSELNMSSLELGDSALYFCASSTRTGAQETQYFGPGTRLLVL.

V gene TRBV2 combines with J gene TRBJ2-3; D is perhaps TRBD2 (6 bases). The CDR3 totals 16 residues. The germline V and J ends were trimmed by 10 bases and 2 bases, with 22 bases remaining between them. Germline CDR1 is SNHLY and CDR2 is FYNNEI. CDR3 DNA: TGTGCCACCTTGGGGGGATCGGGAGTCCCCACAGATACGCAGTATTTT. It yields the protein CATLGGSGVPTDTQYF.

This clonotype has more than one count but fewer than ten. This chain connects TRBV13 to TRBJ2-7; 7 bases agree with TRBD2. The trim removed 5 bases at V and 0 bases at J, leaving 1 base unmatched. Germline CDR1 PRHDT, CDR2 FYEKMQ (reference sequence). CDR3 length: 13 amino acids. This CDR3 is CASSQRDSYEQYF. CDR3 DNA: TGTGCCAGCAGCCAGCGGGACTCCTACGAGCAGTACTTC. Together with reference TRBV13 and TRBJ2-7, the CDR3 gives the full variable domain: AAGVIQSPRHLIKEKRETATLKCYPIPRHDTVYWYQQGPGQDPQFLISFYEKMQSDKGSIPDRFSAQQFSDYHSELNMSSLELGDSALYFCASSQRDSYEQYFGPGTRLTVT.

DNA for the CDR3: TGTGCCAGCCCTGGGCCCCTCAATGAGCAGTTCTTC. It translates to CASPGPLNEQFF. The rearrangement links TRBV2 to TRBJ2-5; no clear D gene. The assigned J gene may be wrong: the sequence end matches TRBJ2-1 better. Germline V CDR1 and CDR2: SNHLY, FYNNEI. The CDR3 extends over 12 amino acids.

This clonotype was seen repeatedly, ten times or more. The chain carries TRBV5-4 and TRBJ1-2; 8 nucleotides agree with TRBD1. Germline loops: CDR1 SGHNT, CDR2 YYREEE (reference sequence). V was clipped by 3 bases and J by 6 bases; unmatched bases: 7. The CDR3 loop spans 14 amino acids. The CDR3 loop is CASSYDRGLHGYTF. DNA for the CDR3: TGTGCCAGCAGCTACGACAGGGGACTCCATGGCTACACCTTC.

This clonotype was detected many times. The V and J genes are TRBV19 and TRBJ1-4; D remains ambiguous. From germline, CDR1 is LNHDA and CDR2 SQIVND (reference sequence). There are 15 residues in the CDR3. V was pared by 3 bases and J by 3 bases, with 11 bases between. CDR3 in DNA: TGTGCCAGTAGTATTGGAAGGGTTCCTAATGAAAAACTGTTTTTT. It yields the protein CASSIGRVPNEKLFF. The whole variable domain, filled in from reference TRBV19 and TRBJ1-4, reads DGGITQSPKYLFRKEGQNVTLSCEQNLNHDAMYWYRQDPGQGLRLIYYSQIVNDFQKGDIAEGYSVSREKKESFPLTVTSAQKNPTAFYLCASSIGRVPNEKLFFGSGTQLSVL.

Many counts were recorded for this clonotype. The chain combines TRBV25-1 with TRBJ1-5; TRBD1 matches 7 bases. CDR1 is MGHDK and CDR2 is SYGVNS in the germline V gene. Unmatched junction bases numbered 6, after V lost 3 bases and J lost 4 bases. This CDR3 spans 15 amino acids. For the CDR3, the DNA is TGTGCCAGCAGTGACGACAGGGAGGGGAATCAGCCCCAGCATTTT. This translates into CASSDDREGNQPQHF.

This clonotype was seen a handful of times. CDR3 bases: TGTGCCAGCAGGACTCCGGTCTCTGGAAACACCATATATTTT. This encodes CASRTPVSGNTIYF. This sequence joins TRBV12-3 or TRBV12-4 and TRBJ1-3; no firm D call. The CDR3 length is 14 residues. V lost 6 bases, J lost 0 bases, and 9 bases lay in between.

The CDR3 region has the DNA TGTGCCAGCAGCTTAGCGCGATCTAGCGGGCCATCCAATGAGCAGTTCTTC. Amino acids: CASSLARSSGPSNEQFF. The chain joins TRBV7-6 to TRBJ2-7, with 8 bases that match TRBD2. The J call may be wrong; the DNA end is better matched by TRBJ2-1. CDR1 is SGHVS, CDR2 FNYEAQ, per germline. The CDR3 consists of 17 residues.

V gene TRBV6-1 combines with J gene TRBJ2-5; TRBD1 or TRBD2 may be the D gene (5 bases each). CDR3 length equals 14 residues. CDR1 is MNHNS and CDR2 is SASEGT in the germline V gene. V gave up 2 bases and J gave up 5 bases, with 12 bases separating them. CDR3: CASSESRGRETQYF. CDR3 bases: TGTGCCAGCAGTGAAAGCCGGGGCAGGGAGACCCAGTACTTC.

V and J are TRBV14 and TRBJ1-1; 9 nucleotides agree with TRBD1. Germline assignment: CDR1 SGHDN and CDR2 FVKESK. The CDR3 covers 15 residues. Trimming took 4 bases from V and 5 from J; bases not matched to a gene: 8. The CDR3 region is CASSPSTGGWTEAFF. For the CDR3, the DNA is TGTGCCAGCAGCCCAAGTACAGGGGGCTGGACTGAAGCTTTCTTT.

In its sample, this clonotype was seen a few times. V usage is TRBV20-1 and J usage is TRBJ2-3, with a weak D call TRBD2 (6 bases). The germline V and J ends were trimmed by 0 bases and 3 bases, with 16 bases remaining between them. The CDR3 loop spans 16 amino acids. Germline-derived CDR1 and CDR2 are DFQATT and SNEGSKA (reference sequence). As DNA, the CDR3 is TGCAGTGCTAGAGACGGCCTAGCGCTAGAAACAGATACGCAGTATTTT. Translating it yields CSARDGLALETDTQYF.

Comments on this clonotype: One end of the junction fails to match germline, which may point to a read error. The CDR3 nucleotides are TGTGCCATCAGTGATTGGGGTGGGGCGACGGAATTC. Amino acid sequence: CAISDWGGATEF. V gene TRBV10-3 combines with J gene TRBJ1-2, with a weak D call TRBD1 (5 bases). The germline CDR1 and CDR2 sequences are ENHRY and SYGVKD. The length of the CDR3 is 12 residues.

This clonotype was found many times. The rearrangement uses TRBV28 and TRBJ2-6, with D possibly TRBD1 on 6 matching bases. Germline CDR1 and CDR2: MDHEN and SYDVKM. The CDR3 runs to 15 residues. The germline V and J ends were trimmed by 6 bases and 2 bases, with 11 bases remaining between them. The CDR3 coding sequence is TGTGCCAGCAGATACAGGGATCCTGGGGCCAACGTCCTGACTTTC. Encoded protein: CASRYRDPGANVLTF.

This clonotype has only a few counts. The chain carries TRBV12-3 or TRBV12-4 and TRBJ2-7; 15 bases line up with TRBD2. The CDR3 covers 16 residues. With V trimmed by 4 bases and J by 2 bases, 3 bases remained unmatched. DNA for the CDR3: TGTGCCAGCAGTTCCGGACTAGCGGGGGGGCCCTACGAGCAGTACTTC. This encodes CASSSGLAGGPYEQYF.

The chain employs TRBV4-1 and TRBJ1-5, with a possible D match to TRBD1 (5 bases). Trimming left V 1 base short and J 0 bases short, with 10 bases between. Germline lookup yields CDR1 MGHRA and CDR2 YSYEKL. This CDR3 has 16 residues. CDR3 nucleotide sequence: TGCGCCAGCAGCCAAGGTCGGGGGAATAGCAATCAGCCCCAGCATTTT. Its translation is CASSQGRGNSNQPQHF.

The V call is TRBV11-2, the J call TRBJ2-6, with D perhaps matching TRBD2 (5 bases). Germline lookup yields CDR1 SGHAT and CDR2 FQNNGV. The CDR3 contains 15 residues. V was shortened by 1 base and J by 4 bases, with 8 bases between the two germline ends. The CDR3 spells CASSLVVAGANVLTF. The CDR3 DNA sequence: TGTGCCAGCAGCTTAGTTGTAGCGGGGGCCAACGTCCTGACTTTC.

The chain joins TRBV19 to TRBJ1-5, with 8 positions matching TRBD1. This CDR3 region has 14 residues. V was pared by 7 bases and J by 9 bases, with 11 bases of the junction left unmatched. The germline gives CDR1 LNHDA, CDR2 SQIVND (reference sequence). The CDR3 region is CASTPDRGFGPQHF. Here the CDR3 DNA reads TGTGCCAGTACCCCCGACAGGGGATTTGGGCCCCAGCATTTT.

Only a few counts were recorded for this clonotype. The V and J genes are TRBV9 and TRBJ2-5, with TRBD2 matching 10 bases. The CDR3 has 16 amino acids. V lost 0 bases to trimming and J lost 3 bases; unmatched junction nucleotides: 5. The germline CDR1 and CDR2 sequences are SGDLS and YYNGEE. CDR3 sequence: CASSVGAGGTKETQYF. In nucleotides, the CDR3 is TGTGCCAGCAGCGTAGGAGCGGGGGGGACTAAAGAGACCCAGTACTTC.